These T cell receptor beta chains were read from a single sample in a study of T cells after yellow fever vaccination. TCRdb reprocessed the 5' RACE reads via MiXCR and lists one record per CDR3 protein. Counted here are approximately 120,000 distinct CDR3 sequences, 7.5% to 10% occurring once; the ten biggest clones make up about 40%. Sequences were derived from CD8+ T cells sorted from PBMCs, sampled on the day of the yellow fever booster vaccination. These receptor sequences come from a man aged 18-30 years who received the YFV17D yellow fever vaccine. Each CDR3 is given with its conserved first and last residue. D genes are given only for firm matches. Clone sizes are given selectively: once, few, many, or a class where the clone is expanded.

TRBJ2-2	TRBV7-9	few	.	CASSLGPRRTGELFF	TGTGCCAGCAGCTTGGGCCCCCGAAGGACCGGGGAGCTGTTTTTT
TRBJ2-1	TRBV4-3	.	TRBD2	CASSSGTSGGTEQFF	TGCGCCAGCAGTTCCGGGACTAGCGGGGGGACTGAGCAGTTCTTC
TRBJ2-3	TRBV4-3	.	TRBD1	CASSQVDRVTDTQYF	TGCGCCAGCAGCCAAGTAGACAGGGTCACAGATACGCAGTATTTT
TRBJ2-3	TRBV4-1	.	.	CASSQMDRSTDTQYF	TGCGCCAGCAGCCAAATGGACCGGAGCACAGATACGCAGTATTTT
TRBJ1-1	TRBV6-1	.	.	CASSEGSEAFF	TGTGCCAGCAGTGAGGGCAGCGAAGCTTTCTTT
TRBJ2-7	TRBV2	.	.	CASSEATGHEQYF	TGTGCCAGCAGTGAAGCAACGGGACACGAGCAGTACTTC
TRBJ2-7	TRBV12-3/TRBV12-4	.	TRBD2	CASSPSGGAVYEQYF	TGTGCCAGCAGCCCTAGCGGGGGGGCCGTCTACGAGCAGTACTTC
TRBJ2-3	TRBV30	.	TRBD2	CAWSVSGGAADTQYF	TGTGCCTGGAGTGTCTCCGGGGGGGCAGCAGATACGCAGTATTTT
TRBJ1-1	TRBV4-1	many	.	CASSQEFTGRGTEAFF	TGCGCCAGCAGCCAAGAATTTACAGGGCGCGGAACTGAAGCTTTCTTT
TRBJ2-1	TRBV5-6	.	TRBD1	CASSLVGTGRYNEQFF	TGTGCCAGCAGCTTGGTCGGGACAGGGAGATACAATGAGCAGTTCTTC
TRBJ2-3	TRBV20-1	.	.	CSARERRDTQYF	TGCAGTGCTAGAGAACGAAGGGATACGCAGTATTTT
TRBJ2-5	TRBV29-1	few	.	CSVEEGSWFGETQYF	TGCAGCGTTGAAGAGGGATCGTGGTTTGGAGAGACCCAGTACTTC
TRBJ1-2	TRBV4-3	many	.	CASSRREGWSGYTF	TGCGCCAGCAGCCGGCGGGAAGGATGGTCAGGCTACACCTTC
TRBJ2-3	TRBV6-5	.	.	CVTRVDTQYF	TGTGTCACGAGGGTAGATACGCAGTATTTT
TRBJ1-1	TRBV5-1	many	TRBD1	CASSLVDRGVTEAFF	TGCGCCAGCAGCTTGGTTGACAGGGGGGTCACTGAAGCTTTCTTT
TRBJ2-5	TRBV7-9	many	.	CASSFWTYLETQYF	TGTGCCAGCAGCTTTTGGACGTACTTAGAGACCCAGTACTTC
TRBJ2-1	TRBV6-2/TRBV6-3	few	.	CASSFTLGDGAYNEQFF	TGTGCCAGCAGTTTCACCCTTGGGGACGGTGCCTACAATGAGCAGTTCTTC